A single sample gave rise to the 30 T cell receptor beta chains below, sequenced in a study of glioma-infiltrating T cells. TCR alpha and beta CDR3 regions were amplified from RNA using iRepertoire nested multiplex PCR. TCRdb ran MiXCR on the multiplex PCR reads and lists one entry per CDR3 protein. The sample records roughly 100,000 distinct CDR3 sequences, around 28% being singletons. Sequenced input: glioma tissue, nonneoplastic brain tissue, or PBMCs (not recorded which). Receptor source: a human donor with low-grade glioma or glioblastoma, undergoing nonglioma brain surgery, or in good health (not recorded which).

On this clonotype itself: A much larger clone differs from this one at a single base, so this may be a read error. This rearrangement joins TRBV4-1 to TRBJ2-7, with TRBD1 matching over 8 bases. The germline V gene encodes CDR1 MGHRA and CDR2 YSYEKL. The CDR3 spans 14 residues. Unmatched junction bases numbered 9, after V lost 4 bases and J lost 7 bases. The CDR3: CASSRHDRGREQYF. Here the CDR3 DNA reads TGCGCCAGCAGCCGTCACGACAGGGGTCGGGAGCAGTACTTC.

Notes on this clonotype: It may be a read error: a sequence one base away is much more abundant. The rearrangement joins TRBV6-6 to TRBJ2-7; D not certain. The CDR3 loop spans 10 amino acids. Germline V gives CDR1 MNHNY, CDR2 SVGAGI (reference sequence). CDR3 coding DNA: TGTGCCAGCAGCCACTACGAGCAGCACTTC. Protein product: CASSHYEQHF.

The chain combines TRBV28 with TRBJ2-1; 7 positions match TRBD1. The CDR3 extends over 16 amino acids. Germline V lookup: CDR1 MDHEN, CDR2 SYDVKM. V gave up 4 bases and J gave up 1 base; unmatched junction bases: 7. The CDR3 protein is CASSSPTGASYNEQFF. The CDR3, as DNA: TGTGCCAGCAGTTCTCCCACAGGGGCTTCCTACAATGAGCAGTTCTTC.

On this clonotype: This clone may be a read error of a much larger clone one base away. Lacking the conserved final phenylalanine or tryptophan, this CDR3 likely reflects a read error. The V call is TRBV6-2 or TRBV6-3, the J call TRBJ2-5; 7 bases match TRBD1. V lost 5 bases to trimming and J lost 2 bases; unmatched junction nucleotides: 11. Per the germline V gene, CDR1 is MNHEY and CDR2 is SVGEGT. The CDR3 is made up of 16 amino acids. DNA for the CDR3: TGTGCCAGCAGTAAACCCTACGGGACAGTGCAAGAGACCCAGTACCTC. Protein product: CASSKPYGTVQETQYL.

This clonotype has at least ten counts. The chain employs TRBV7-2 and TRBJ2-7, with D perhaps assigned TRBD1 or TRBD2 (6 bases each). The CDR3 sequence is 15 residues long. V lost 6 bases and J 4 bases, leaving 19 bases between the germline ends. CDR1 is SGHTA, CDR2 FQGNSA, per germline. This chain's CDR3 is CASSGLGGGNYEQYF. The CDR3, as DNA: TGTGCCAGCAGTGGGTTAGGGGGAGGTAATTACGAGCAGTACTTC.

Ten or more counts support this clonotype. V and J are TRBV27 and TRBJ2-5; D is undetermined. The CDR3 runs to 13 residues. Germline loops: CDR1 MNHEY, CDR2 SMNVEV (reference sequence). Trimming took off 6 bases at V and 5 bases at J, with 13 bases between the two ends. The CDR3 DNA reads as TGTGCCAGCAGCCGTTCTCTCTGGGAGACCCAGTACTTC. Protein product: CASSRSLWETQYF.

At least ten counts were recorded for this clonotype. The CDR3 DNA reads TGCAGTGCTAGAGACCTACAGGGGAGCTCCTACGAGCAGTACTTC. Amino acid sequence: CSARDLQGSSYEQYF. This chain connects TRBV20-1 to TRBJ2-7; 7 bases are shared with TRBD1. V dropped 0 bases and J dropped 0; count of bases not matched to a gene: 5. Germline V gene sequence: CDR1 DFQATT, CDR2 SNEGSKA (reference sequence). The CDR3 runs to 15 residues.

This clonotype was seen more than once but under ten times. The V gene is TRBV2, the J gene TRBJ1-4; unclear D gene. CDR3 size: 15 residues. Between the trimmed V and J ends, which lost 3 bases and 4 bases, there was a span of 12 bases. Germline CDR1 is SNHLY and CDR2 is FYNNEI. The CDR3 DNA reads as TGTGCCAGCAGTGAGGATCTGGGTTATAATGAAAAACTGTTTTTT. This codes for CASSEDLGYNEKLFF.

Judged by abundance, this clonotype is medium-sized. The chain combines TRBV28 with TRBJ2-3; TRBD2 aligns across 8 bases. This CDR3 region has 16 residues. The trim removed 3 bases at V and 6 bases at J, leaving 11 bases unmatched. Germline lookup yields CDR1 MDHEN and CDR2 SYDVKM. In DNA form, the CDR3 reads TGTGCCAGCAGTTTCCGGACTAGCTGGGAGGGGGATACGCAGTATTTT. Its translation is CASSFRTSWEGDTQYF.

This clonotype was seen a handful of times. V usage is TRBV3-1 and J usage is TRBJ2-3; the D gene is possibly TRBD2 (5 bases). Between the trimmed V and J ends, which lost 4 bases and 2 bases, there was a span of 13 bases. Per the germline V gene, CDR1 is LGHDT and CDR2 is YNNKEL (reference sequence). The CDR3 length is 15 residues. The CDR3 DNA reads as TGTGCCAGCAGCCCAAATAGCGCAAACACAGATACGCAGTATTTT. Its protein product is CASSPNSANTDTQYF.

The V gene is TRBV5-1, the J gene TRBJ2-1, with TRBD2 matching over 7 bases. In germline, CDR1 is SGHRS, CDR2 YFSETQ. Trimming cost V 4 bases and J 2 bases; bases outside gene matches: 6. This CDR3 comprises 15 residues. The CDR3 loop reads CASSLGTNAYNEQFF. As DNA, the CDR3 is TGCGCCAGCAGCCTGGGGACTAACGCCTACAATGAGCAGTTCTTC. The complete variable domain, with remaining parts taken from reference TRBV5-1 and TRBJ2-1, reads KAGVTQTPRYLIKTRGQQVTLSCSPISGHRSVSWYQQTPGQGLQFLFEYFSETQRNKGNFPGRFSGRQFSNSRSEMNVSTLELGDSALYLCASSLGTNAYNEQFFGPGTRLTVL.

This clonotype was seen at least ten times. The chain employs TRBV7-2 and TRBJ2-1; 15 nucleotides line up with TRBD2. Looked up from germline, CDR1 is SGHTA and CDR2 is FQGNSA. The CDR3 has 17 amino acids. V gave up 5 bases and J gave up 2 bases; unmatched junction bases: 4. The CDR3 DNA reads TGTGCCAGCAGCCCACGGACTAGCGGGGGGGCCTACAATGAGCAGTTCTTC. It codes for CASSPRTSGGAYNEQFF.

A note on this clonotype: The junction shows a germline mismatch at one end, possibly a read error. This sequence joins TRBV7-9 and TRBJ2-2, with TRBD2 matching over 11 bases. The germline gives CDR1 SEHNR, CDR2 FQNEAQ (reference sequence). The CDR3 is 17 residues long. CDR3 bases: TGTGCCAGCAGCTTTAGCGGGACTAGCGGCAACACCGGGGCGCTGTTTTTT. This sequence encodes CASSFSGTSGNTGALFF.

This clonotype was found a few times. The rearrangement links TRBV9 to TRBJ1-6; D not resolved. This CDR3 spans 14 amino acids. The V end was cut by 0 bases, the J end by 6 bases, with 7 bases between. Germline CDR1 SGDLS, CDR2 YYNGEE. The CDR3 loop reads CASSVEQTNSPLHF. CDR3 sequence (DNA): TGTGCCAGCAGCGTAGAACAGACTAATTCACCCCTCCACTTT.

For the CDR3, the DNA is TGTGCCTGGAGTTCCGGAGGTATCAATCAGCCCCAGCATTTT. Protein product: CAWSSGGINQPQHF. The rearrangement links TRBV30 to TRBJ1-5; the D is unclear. CDR3 length: 14 residues. V lost 2 bases to trimming and J lost 3 bases, with 11 bases between them. Germline V gene data show CDR1 as GTSNPN and CDR2 as SVGIG (reference sequence).

This chain joins TRBV18 and TRBJ1-6; D not resolved. V was pared by 4 bases and J by 5 bases, with 9 bases between. Germline CDR1 KGHSH, CDR2 LQKENI. The CDR3 is 14 amino acids. In DNA, the CDR3 is TGTGCCAGCTCACTAACGGAAGATAATTCACCCCTCCACTTT. This gives the protein CASSLTEDNSPLHF. The variable domain in full, completed from reference TRBV18 and TRBJ1-6, reads NAGVMQNPRHLVRRRGQEARLRCSPMKGHSHVYWYRQLPEEGLKFMVYLQKENIIDESGMPKERFSAEFPKEGPSILRIQQVVRGDSAAYFCASSLTEDNSPLHFGNGTRLTVT.

J is TRBJ2-7 and V is TRBV7-6; D possibly uses TRBD1 or TRBD2 (5 bases each). This CDR3 is built from 15 residues. V shed 4 bases and J shed 2 bases, with 15 bases lying between them. Germline lookup yields CDR1 SGHVS and CDR2 FNYEAQ. The CDR3 loop is CASSYDRDGPYEQYF. The CDR3 DNA follows: TGTGCCAGCAGCTACGACCGGGACGGTCCCTACGAGCAGTACTTC.

The V call is TRBV15, the J call TRBJ2-1; D is perhaps TRBD1 (5 bases). The length of the CDR3 is 16 residues. V was cut by 1 base and J by 6 bases, with 16 bases left in between. Germline V gene sequence: CDR1 LNHNV, CDR2 YYDKDF (reference sequence). DNA of the CDR3: TGTGCCACCAGCAGAGGCCTGGGGCGTCTTTTCAATGAGCAGTTCTTC. Its protein is CATSRGLGRLFNEQFF.

As for this clonotype: This may be a read error, as it is one base from a much larger clone. The V call is TRBV4-3, the J call TRBJ1-1; 9 nucleotides agree with TRBD1. The CDR3 has 15 residues. Per the germline V gene, CDR1 is LGHNA and CDR2 is YSLEER. CDR3: CARSQAPGQGQEAFF. CDR3 bases: TGCGCCAGAAGCCAAGCTCCAGGACAGGGGCAGGAAGCTTTCTTT.

The chain has TRBV12-3 or TRBV12-4 and TRBJ1-1; tentatively, D is TRBD1 (6 bases). The CDR3 contains 14 residues. Trimming took 6 bases from V and 3 from J, leaving 14 bases between them. The CDR3 sequence is CASRAQGTHTEAFF. The CDR3 DNA is TGTGCCAGCAGGGCACAGGGCACACACACTGAAGCTTTCTTT.

This clonotype was counted many times. The chain has TRBV7-3 and TRBJ2-7; the match to TRBD1 covers 7 bases. V was pared by 5 bases and J by 2 bases, with 9 bases of the junction left unmatched. Germline lookup yields CDR1 SGHTA and CDR2 FQGTGA. This CDR3 region has 15 residues. CDR3 loop: CASSPRPGQPYEQYF. CDR3 DNA: TGTGCCAGCAGCCCCAGACCGGGACAGCCCTACGAGCAGTACTTC.

Remarks on this clonotype: At one end, the junction sequence differs from germline, possibly due to a read error. This chain joins TRBV4-3 and TRBJ2-6; D may be TRBD1 or TRBD2 (5 bases each). The germline CDR1 and CDR2 sequences are LGHNA and YSLEER. This CDR3 has 15 residues. CDR3: CASSQRGSGADVLTF. CDR3 nucleotide sequence: TGCGCCAGCAGCCAGAGGGGTTCTGGGGCCGACGTCCTGACTTTC.

V and J are TRBV10-3 and TRBJ1-1; no clear D gene. V shed 3 bases and J shed 1 base, with 3 bases lying between them. The CDR3 consists of 12 residues. Germline V gene lookup returns CDR1 ENHRY and CDR2 SYGVKD. The CDR3 bases are TGTGCCATCAGTGATGGGAACACTGAAGCTTTCTTT. Its translation: CAISDGNTEAFF.

In this sample, this clonotype turned up a few times. V is TRBV29-1 and J is TRBJ2-3, with TRBD1 matching over 11 bases. V was pared by 5 bases and J by 7 bases, with 8 bases of the junction left unmatched. Per germline, CDR1 SQVTM and CDR2 ANQGSEA. This CDR3 has 14 residues. The CDR3 sequence: CSVPGQGAVNTQYF. The DNA for the CDR3 is TGCAGCGTTCCCGGACAGGGGGCGGTGAATACGCAGTATTTT.

This clonotype showed up many times. The chain employs TRBV28 and TRBJ1-6, with TRBD1 as a possible D gene (6 bases). Looked up from germline, CDR1 is MDHEN and CDR2 is SYDVKM. The CDR3 runs to 16 residues. The V gene lost 5 bases and the J gene lost 5 bases, with 16 bases spanning the gap. CDR3 amino acids: CASSSIRGTDNSPLHF. The CDR3 bases are TGTGCCAGCAGTAGTATAAGGGGGACGGATAATTCACCCCTCCACTTT.

A remark on this clonotype: Mismatch with germline at one junction end may stem from a read error. The gene calls are TRBV12-3 or TRBV12-4 and TRBJ2-2; D might be TRBD2 (6 bases). This CDR3 spans 14 amino acids. CDR3 residues: CASSLMGFTGGLFF. The DNA of the CDR3 is TGTGCCAGCAGTTTAATGGGGTTCACCGGGGGGCTGTTTTTT.

This clonotype was counted between two and nine times. The chain recombines TRBV11-2 with TRBJ2-3; 11 nucleotides align to TRBD1. The CDR3 has 14 amino acids. Germline lookup yields CDR1 SGHAT and CDR2 FQNNGV. V lost 5 bases, J lost 11 bases, and 9 bases stayed unmatched. CDR3 sequence (DNA): TGTGCCAGCAGCCCGGATAGGGGGACAGGGGGGCAGTATTTT. As protein: CASSPDRGTGGQYF.

This clonotype was seen more than once but under ten times. V is TRBV3-1 and J is TRBJ1-1; D gene unclear. V was pared by 4 bases and J by 1 base, with 13 bases between. The CDR3 consists of 15 residues. Per germline, CDR1 LGHDT and CDR2 YNNKEL (reference sequence). CDR3 DNA: TGTGCCAGCAGCCCGCATGACATACCGAACACTGAAGCTTTCTTT. Amino acid sequence: CASSPHDIPNTEAFF.

Comment on this clonotype: This CDR3 fails to terminate in the conserved phenylalanine or tryptophan, so it likely reflects a read error. The V call is TRBV12-3 or TRBV12-4, the J call TRBJ1-1, with D perhaps TRBD1 (6 bases). V was shortened by 9 bases and J by 4 bases, with 18 bases between the two germline ends. The CDR3 runs to 14 residues. This CDR3 is CASSTQGRGTEAFL. The CDR3 DNA reads TGTGCCAGTAGCACTCAGGGGCGAGGCACTGAAGCTTTCTTA.

The count of this clonotype is one. Given a much more abundant clone one base away, this may be a read error. This chain links TRBV2 with TRBJ1-2; possibly TRBD1 for D (5 bases). Germline V lookup: CDR1 SNHLY, CDR2 FYNNEI. This CDR3 spans 13 amino acids. CDR3 DNA: TGTGCCAGCAGCAGGGCTTCTAACTATGGCTACAACTTC. It yields the protein CASSRASNYGYNF.